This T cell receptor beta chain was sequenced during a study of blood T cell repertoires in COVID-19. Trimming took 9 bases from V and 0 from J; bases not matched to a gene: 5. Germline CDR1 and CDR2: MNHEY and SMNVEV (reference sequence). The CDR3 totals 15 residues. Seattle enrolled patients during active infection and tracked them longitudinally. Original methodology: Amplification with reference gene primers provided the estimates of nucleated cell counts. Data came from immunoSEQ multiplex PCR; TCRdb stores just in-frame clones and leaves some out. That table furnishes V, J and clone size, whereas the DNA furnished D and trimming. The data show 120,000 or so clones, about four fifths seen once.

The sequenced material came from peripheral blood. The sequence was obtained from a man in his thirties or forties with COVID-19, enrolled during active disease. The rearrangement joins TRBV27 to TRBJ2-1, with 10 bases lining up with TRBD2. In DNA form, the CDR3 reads TGTGCCAGTAGCGGGGGGTCCTTCTCCTACAATGAGCAGTTCTTC. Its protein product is CASSGGSFSYNEQFF.